This TCR beta chain was captured by sequencing in a study of blood T cell repertoires in COVID-19. Study-level information: Italy, Spain and the United States were the sources of the convalescent and acute COVID-19 samples. PBMCs, B-cell-depleted T cells, or T cells were the source of the cDNA or gDNA that made up the material.

Original handling: How many nucleated cells were present was estimated from reference gene primer amplification. Libraries were prepared by immunoSEQ multiplex PCR; TCRdb keeps only in-frame clonotypes and omits some of them. The V and J calls and the clone size are those of that table, but D and trimming were determined from the DNA. This sample yields approximately 120,000 clones, of which about 81% are seen a single time; 3.8% belongs to the top ten. Germline CDR1 and CDR2: MNHEY and SVGAGI. The J segment lost 4 bases and the V segment lost 4 bases, leaving 4 bases of the junction unmatched. CDR3 length: 14 residues.

This chain links TRBV6-5 with TRBJ1-2; 9 bases align to TRBD1. The sequence derives from a woman in her forties or fifties with acute or convalescent COVID-19. Material: peripheral blood. CDR3: CASSSGTGIYGYTF. DNA for the CDR3: TGTGCCAGCAGTTCGGGGACAGGGATCTATGGCTACACCTTC.